Listed below are T cell receptor beta chains from one sample, sequenced in a study of T cell changes during pregnancy in multiple sclerosis. The protocol was immunoSEQ multiplex PCR, while the TCRdb copy is restricted to in-frame clones and leaves out a portion. Counted here are about 39,000 clones, 93% occurring once; the ten biggest clones make up over 0.4%. Sequenced here: CD4+ T cells from peripheral blood mononuclear cells, sampled in the first trimester of pregnancy. These receptors were obtained from a female donor with multiple sclerosis, enrolled in a pregnancy study. Each CDR3 is given with its conserved first and last residue. The D gene is left open where the match is weak. Clone sizes are given selectively: once, few, many, or a class where the clone is expanded.

j_call d_call clone_size v_call cdr3_aa cdr3_nt
TRBJ1-1 TRBD1 NA TRBV28 CASSPPTGWNTEAFF TGTGCCAGCAGTCCACCGACAGGGTGGAACACTGAAGCTTTCTTT
TRBJ2-1 NA NA TRBV27 CASSSPANRQVWRQFF TGTGCCAGCAGTTCCCCGGCAAATCGACAGGTGTGGAGGCAGTTCTTC
TRBJ2-7 NA NA TRBV6-5 CASSYSGGGVYEQYF TGTGCCAGCAGTTACTCGGGAGGAGGGGTGTACGAGCAGTACTTC
TRBJ2-1 NA NA TRBV9 CASSVGLAKDNEQFF TGTGCCAGCAGCGTAGGGCTAGCGAAAGACAATGAGCAGTTCTTC
TRBJ2-5 NA NA TRBV30 CAWSLGLAGETQYF TGTGCCTGGAGTCTTGGTCTGGCTGGAGAGACCCAGTACTTC
TRBJ2-2 TRBD1 NA TRBV7-9 CASSLAGGNTGELFF TGTGCCAGCAGCTTAGCAGGGGGCAACACCGGGGAGCTGTTTTTT
TRBJ2-5 NA NA TRBV6-1 CASSRFDRRETQYF TGTGCCAGCAGCCGATTCGACAGACGAGAGACCCAGTACTTC
TRBJ1-5 TRBD1 NA TRBV6-1 CARRSGGNQPQHF TGTGCCAGACGATCAGGGGGTAATCAGCCCCAGCATTTT
TRBJ1-2 TRBD1 few TRBV7-8 CASSLETLGTGANYGYTF TGTGCCAGCAGCTTAGAAACGTTAGGGACAGGAGCAAACTATGGCTACACCTTC
TRBJ2-4 NA NA TRBV14 CASSQNARGRNIQYF TGTGCCAGCAGCCAAAACGCAAGGGGGAGAAACATTCAGTACTTC
TRBJ1-2 NA NA TRBV19 CASSIQDYGYTF TGTGCCAGTAGTATCCAGGACTATGGCTACACCTTC
TRBJ2-7 NA NA TRBV10-3 CAISVQGRGEQYF TGTGCCATCAGCGTACAGGGTCGGGGCGAGCAGTACTTC
TRBJ1-5 TRBD1 once TRBV2 CASSEPTGRNQPQHF TGTGCCAGCAGTGAACCGACAGGGCGAAATCAGCCCCAGCATTTT
TRBJ2-1 TRBD2 NA TRBV10-3 CAIRGGGGMVNEQFF TGTGCCATCCGGGGGGGAGGCGGAATGGTCAATGAGCAGTTCTTC
TRBJ1-1 TRBD1 once TRBV28 CASSLWDRANTEAFF TGTGCCAGCAGTTTGTGGGACAGGGCGAACACTGAAGCTTTCTTT
TRBJ2-1 TRBD2 once TRBV6-1 CASTTSGRAWEQFF TGTGCCAGCACGACTAGCGGGAGGGCTTGGGAGCAGTTCTTC
TRBJ2-2 TRBD1 NA TRBV11-3 CASSLRLGGEAVGELFF TGTGCCAGCAGCCTCCGCCTAGGGGGCGAAGCGGTCGGGGAGCTGTTTTTT
TRBJ2-5 TRBD2 NA TRBV7-6 CASSLTPPAGEVTQYF TGTGCCAGCAGCCTCACTCCACCAGCGGGGGAGGTGACCCAGTACTTC
TRBJ2-5 NA NA TRBV7-2 CASSPRLVETQYF TGTGCCAGCAGCCCCCGACTAGTAGAGACCCAGTACTTC
TRBJ2-7 NA NA TRBV6-1 CASSEARVSYEQYF TGTGCCAGCAGTGAAGCGCGAGTTTCCTACGAGCAGTACTTC
TRBJ2-7 TRBD1 once TRBV10-2 CASSETGAPAYEQYF TGCGCCAGCAGTGAGACAGGGGCCCCGGCCTACGAGCAGTACTTC